These T cell receptor beta chains were read from a single sample in a study of shared clonotypes between healthy human individuals. Here immunoSEQ multiplex PCR was the method, and the copy in TCRdb shows in-frame clones only, minus some. Here the sample spans more than 2,000,000 clones, approximately 93% being singletons. What was sequenced was naive CD4+ T cells from PBMCs. Receptors were obtained from a young man in good health. Some clones in this sample may be carry-over from other donors' samples. Each CDR3 is given without its conserved first and last residue. The size entry is marked missing in some rows and otherwise reads once, few, many or a size class.

clone_size: few
v_call: TRBV6-5
cdr3_aa: ATREHSGNTIY

clone_size: -
v_call: TRBV5-1
cdr3_aa: ASSPGLRSTDTQY

clone_size: -
v_call: TRBV27
cdr3_aa: ASSRRQPGNTIY

clone_size: -
v_call: TRBV2
cdr3_aa: ASRGARGLSLFGQETQY

clone_size: -
v_call: TRBV5-1
cdr3_aa: ASTMGTSGYNEQF

clone_size: -
v_call: TRBV28
cdr3_aa: ASSRLEGTSNYHYGYT

clone_size: -
v_call: TRBV19
cdr3_aa: ASSTAQGPQH

clone_size: -
v_call: TRBV7-2
cdr3_aa: ASSLARGATNRYT

clone_size: -
v_call: TRBV25-1
cdr3_aa: ASRPDRGEAF

clone_size: -
v_call: TRBV2
cdr3_aa: AKLDRRAGSNQPQH

clone_size: -
v_call: TRBV10-3
cdr3_aa: AISGRGSLSTEAF

clone_size: -
v_call: TRBV28
cdr3_aa: ASSLSGVNTEAF

clone_size: -
v_call: TRBV7-3
cdr3_aa: ASSFSGSQADTQY

clone_size: -
v_call: TRBV2
cdr3_aa: ASSDSVRGAGNEKLF

clone_size: -
v_call: TRBV28
cdr3_aa: ASARVNTEAF

clone_size: -
v_call: TRBV30
cdr3_aa: AWSSRVEGYT

clone_size: -
v_call: TRBV28
cdr3_aa: ASTPGGARGANVLT

clone_size: -
v_call: TRBV6-4
cdr3_aa: ASSREPNTEAF

clone_size: -
v_call: TRBV2
cdr3_aa: ASSGQRSKNIQY

clone_size: once
v_call: TRBV4-1
cdr3_aa: ASSQVRGAAKLF

clone_size: -
v_call: TRBV9
cdr3_aa: ASSAEGDTQY

clone_size: -
v_call: TRBV10-3
cdr3_aa: AIGAMNSPLH

clone_size: -
v_call: TRBV2
cdr3_aa: AGGPDRDHNEQF

clone_size: few
v_call: TRBV7-3
cdr3_aa: ASSRDTGELF

clone_size: -
v_call: TRBV2
cdr3_aa: ASNDEQF

clone_size: -
v_call: TRBV5-3
cdr3_aa: ARSFRAGVTEAF

clone_size: -
v_call: TRBV7-2
cdr3_aa: ASSFQGASGELF

clone_size: -
v_call: TRBV11-1
cdr3_aa: ASSLRVRGDTSYT

clone_size: -
v_call: TRBV5-5
cdr3_aa: ASSGTGQETQY